This paragraph reports one T cell receptor beta chain. What it binds is not known. The data originate from a study of Siglec-9 on CD8 T cells in melanoma. Broader study findings: An effector memory CD8+ T-cell subset seemingly accumulating in melanoma was reportedly marked and regulated by Siglec-9.

The CDR3 spans 14 residues. Germline V gene lookup returns CDR1 MNHEY and CDR2 SVGAGI. V gave up 5 bases and J gave up 7 bases; unmatched junction bases: 4. Profiled with immunoSEQ multiplex PCR; TCRdb holds only in-frame clones, not every one. This repertoire shows about 36,000 clones, about 86% found once; its top ten account for over 1.5%. The chain joins TRBV6-5 to TRBJ2-1, with 11 bases that match TRBD2. This receptor was taken from a human donor in good health. Material for sequencing was Siglec-9- CD8+ T cells sorted from blood. The CDR3 nucleotides read TGTGCCAGCAGTCTAGCGGGAGGTACTAATGAGCAGTTCTTC. This encodes CASSLAGGTNEQFF.